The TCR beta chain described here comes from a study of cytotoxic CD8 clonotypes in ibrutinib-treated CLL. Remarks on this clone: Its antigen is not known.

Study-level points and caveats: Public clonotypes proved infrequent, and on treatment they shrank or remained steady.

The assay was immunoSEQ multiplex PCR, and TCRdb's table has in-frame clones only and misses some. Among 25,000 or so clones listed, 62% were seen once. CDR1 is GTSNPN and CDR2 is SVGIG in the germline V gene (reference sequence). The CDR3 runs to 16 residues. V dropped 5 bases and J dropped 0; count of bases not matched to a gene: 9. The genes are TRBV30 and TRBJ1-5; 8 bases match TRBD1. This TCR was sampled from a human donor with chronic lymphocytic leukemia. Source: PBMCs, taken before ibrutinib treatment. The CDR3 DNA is TGTGCCTGGGCCACCGGGACAGGCCTTAGCAATCAGCCCCAGCATTTT. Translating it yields CAWATGTGLSNQPQHF.